This entry lists 27 T cell receptor beta chains sequenced from one sample in a study of neurological immune-mediated disorders. TCRdb recomputed calls from the 5' RACE reads with MiXCR, one row per CDR3 protein. This sample has tens of thousands of distinct CDR3 sequences; about 5.2% occur once, and the top ten carry 2.2%. Sequences were obtained from PBMCs. The source is a woman in her thirties with multiple sclerosis.

This clonotype was seen at least ten times. The chain links TRBV28 to TRBJ2-7, with D possibly matching TRBD2 (6 bases). Trimming shortened V by 6 bases and J by 5 bases, and 11 bases separated the two germline ends. Germline V lookup: CDR1 MDHEN, CDR2 SYDVKM. The CDR3 extends over 12 amino acids. The CDR3 is CASRRLVHEQYF. CDR3 nucleotides: TGTGCCAGCAGGCGACTAGTCCACGAGCAGTACTTC.

In this sample, this clonotype turned up many times. The genes are TRBV5-1 and TRBJ2-1, with TRBD1 matching over 8 bases. The CDR3 is 15 residues long. Germline V CDR1 and CDR2: SGHRS, YFSETQ. Losses at the gene ends were 4 bases for V and 3 bases for J; bases not matched to a gene: 6. CDR3 DNA: TGCGCCAGCAGCGTCACCGGGACAGGCTACAATGAGCAGTTCTTC. Residues: CASSVTGTGYNEQFF. The entire variable domain, with the rest obtained from reference TRBV5-1 and TRBJ2-1, is as follows: KAGVTQTPRYLIKTRGQQVTLSCSPISGHRSVSWYQQTPGQGLQFLFEYFSETQRNKGNFPGRFSGRQFSNSRSEMNVSTLELGDSALYLCASSVTGTGYNEQFFGPGTRLTVL.

This clonotype was counted many times. This rearrangement joins TRBV5-5 to TRBJ1-2; weak D call: TRBD1 (6 bases). This CDR3 contains 14 residues. Germline-derived CDR1 and CDR2 are SGHKS and YYEKEE (reference sequence). The V end was cut by 1 base, the J end by 6 bases, with 13 bases between. In DNA, the CDR3 is TGTGCCAGCAGCTTGAGCAGGGGACAAGATGGCTACACCTTC. Residues: CASSLSRGQDGYTF. Looking up the rest from reference TRBV5-5 and TRBJ1-2 gives the full variable domain: DAGVTQSPTHLIKTRGQQVTLRCSPISGHKSVSWYQQVLGQGPQFIFQYYEKEERGRGNFPDRFSARQFPNYSSELNVNALLLGDSALYLCASSLSRGQDGYTFGSGTRLTVV.

Many counts were recorded for this clonotype. The rearrangement links TRBV24-1 to TRBJ1-5, with D uncertain. The V end was cut by 1 base, the J end by 3 bases, with 15 bases between. The germline CDR1 and CDR2 sequences are KGHDR and SFDVKD. The CDR3 is 17 amino acids. In DNA form, the CDR3 reads TGTGCCACCAGTGATTTTTCGATTCCTACAACCAATCAGCCCCAGCATTTT. Its translation is CATSDFSIPTTNQPQHF.

This clonotype was counted at least ten times. V is TRBV4-1 and J is TRBJ1-1, with TRBD1 matching over 7 bases. The ends lost 1 base at V and 7 bases at J; junction bases unmatched: 12. Germline lookup yields CDR1 MGHRA and CDR2 YSYEKL. The CDR3 has 16 residues. The CDR3 DNA reads as TGCGCCAGCAGCCAAGGACGGGGGACAGCTTTCGTTGAAGCTTTCTTT. It codes for CASSQGRGTAFVEAFF.

This clonotype has at least ten counts. The rearrangement joins TRBV7-2 to TRBJ1-5; D is ambiguous. In germline, CDR1 is SGHTA, CDR2 FQGNSA. Trimming took off 2 bases at V and 5 bases at J, with 7 bases between the two ends. The CDR3 length is 13 residues. The CDR3 DNA reads TGTGCCAGCAGCTTATGGAGAGATCAGCCCCAGCATTTT. It is translated as CASSLWRDQPQHF.

With regard to this clonotype: At one end, the junction sequence differs from germline, possibly due to a read error. The chain recombines TRBV5-1 with TRBJ2-4, with a weak D call TRBD1 (6 bases). Germline CDR1 SGHRS, CDR2 YFSETQ. The CDR3 has 16 amino acids. CDR3 protein: CTSSRQGSAARDIQYF. CDR3 nucleotide sequence: TGCACCAGCAGCCGTCAGGGGTCCGCGGCCAGGGACATTCAGTACTTC. The entire variable domain, with the rest obtained from reference TRBV5-1 and TRBJ2-4, is as follows: KAGVTQTPRYLIKTRGQQVTLSCSPISGHRSVSWYQQTPGQGLQFLFEYFSETQRNKGNFPGRFSGRQFSNSRSEMNVSTLELGDSALYLCTSSRQGSAARDIQYFGAGTRLSVL.

At least ten counts were recorded for this clonotype. V gene TRBV18 combines with J gene TRBJ1-1; no firm D call. Trimming left V 3 bases short and J 5 bases short, with 16 bases between. This CDR3 comprises 15 residues. Germline lookup yields CDR1 KGHSH and CDR2 LQKENI. CDR3 loop: CASSPSRVTGTEAFF. CDR3 bases: TGTGCCAGCTCACCTAGTAGGGTTACGGGTACTGAAGCTTTCTTT. Full variable domain (missing parts from reference TRBV18 and TRBJ1-1): NAGVMQNPRHLVRRRGQEARLRCSPMKGHSHVYWYRQLPEEGLKFMVYLQKENIIDESGMPKERFSAEFPKEGPSILRIQQVVRGDSAAYFCASSPSRVTGTEAFFGQGTRLTVV.

This clonotype was detected ten times or more. The rearrangement links TRBV20-1 to TRBJ1-3; D not certain. Germline CDR1 is DFQATT and CDR2 is SNEGSKA (reference sequence). This CDR3 has 12 amino acids. The ends were cut back, 6 bases at V and 3 bases at J, with 9 bases in the middle. Here the CDR3 DNA reads TGCAGTGCCCCCGGTGGTGGAAACACCATATATTTT. Protein: CSAPGGGNTIYF.

This clonotype was detected ten times or more. This sequence may be a read error, since a much larger clone differs from it by one base. V gene TRBV28 combines with J gene TRBJ1-5, with unresolved D. Trimming left V 2 bases short and J 3 bases short, with 5 bases between. CDR3 size: 13 residues. CDR1 is MDHEN, CDR2 SYDVKM, per germline. CDR3 in amino acids: CASSLGFNQPQHF. The CDR3, as DNA: TGTGCCAGCAGTTTAGGGTTCAATCAGCCCCAGCATTTT.

This clonotype was seen many times. This chain uses TRBV12-3 or TRBV12-4 with TRBJ1-4; 8 bases fit TRBD1. This CDR3 has 16 amino acids. With 3 bases clipped from V and 10 bases from J, the junction kept 13 bases outside the gene matches. CDR3 protein: CASSFRGGTGGIKLFF. CDR3 sequence (DNA): TGTGCCAGCAGTTTTCGTGGGGGAACAGGGGGAATAAAACTGTTTTTT.

This clonotype was detected many times. The V and J genes are TRBV7-7 and TRBJ2-7; no reliable D call. Germline V CDR1 and CDR2: SSHAT, FNYEAQ (reference sequence). The CDR3 runs to 12 residues. V shed 2 bases and J shed 5 bases, with 7 bases lying between them. CDR3 sequence (DNA): TGTGCCAGCAGCTTATATCACCACGAGCAGTACGTC. Translating gives CASSLYHHEQYV.

This clonotype was seen many times. The chain combines TRBV5-6 with TRBJ2-7; no reliable D call. The CDR3 length is 13 residues. Germline CDR1 reads SGHDT; CDR2 reads YYEEEE. V shed 0 bases and J shed 3 bases, with 7 bases lying between them. CDR3 in amino acids: CASSLGGRYEQYF. The CDR3 DNA reads as TGTGCCAGCAGCTTGGGAGGACGCTACGAGCAGTACTTC.

This clonotype has a count of ten or more. The chain carries TRBV7-8 and TRBJ2-7; TRBD1 matches at 8 bases. Unmatched junction bases numbered 10, after V lost 3 bases and J lost 3 bases. The CDR3 contains 16 residues. Per germline, CDR1 SGHVS and CDR2 FQNEAQ. The CDR3 is CASSFGGQGVNYEQYF. Here the CDR3 DNA reads TGTGCCAGCAGCTTTGGTGGACAGGGAGTGAACTACGAGCAGTACTTC. Based on the CDR3 plus reference TRBV7-8 and TRBJ2-7, the full variable domain is GAGVSQSPRYKVAKRGQDVALRCDPISGHVSLFWYQQALGQGPEFLTYFQNEAQLDKSGLPSDRFFAERPEGSVSTLKIQRTQQEDSAVYLCASSFGGQGVNYEQYFGPGTRLTVT.

This clonotype was recorded many times. This chain connects TRBV20-1 to TRBJ2-7, with 7 bases aligning to TRBD2. CDR1 is DFQATT and CDR2 is SNEGSKA in the germline V gene (reference sequence). The V segment lost 3 bases and the J segment 1 base; nucleotides outside the gene matches: 9. This CDR3 has 15 residues. CDR3 DNA sequence: TGCAGTGCTAGCCGGGAGGAATACCTATCCTACGAGCAGTACGTC. This encodes CSASREEYLSYEQYV.

This clonotype was seen many times. The genes are TRBV12-3 or TRBV12-4 and TRBJ2-1; D is possibly TRBD1 (6 bases). This CDR3 has 14 amino acids. The V end lost 9 bases, the J end lost 0 bases, and 12 bases lay between the germline ends. DNA for the CDR3: TGTGCCAGTAGGGGGTACAGCTCCTACAATGAGCAGTTCTTC. It encodes CASRGYSSYNEQFF.

This clonotype appeared many times. V gene TRBV20-1 combines with J gene TRBJ2-1; 9 bases line up with TRBD2. The V gene's germline CDR1 is DFQATT and CDR2 SNEGSKA (reference sequence). With 2 bases clipped from V and 0 bases from J, the junction kept 5 bases outside the gene matches. The CDR3 runs 16 residues. The CDR3 loop is CSARPTSGASYNEQFF. The CDR3 DNA reads TGCAGTGCTAGACCGACTAGCGGAGCCTCCTACAATGAGCAGTTCTTC.

Many counts were recorded for this clonotype. V gene TRBV18 combines with J gene TRBJ2-6; TRBD1 aligns across 7 bases. From germline, CDR1 is KGHSH and CDR2 LQKENI. The CDR3 covers 17 residues. Trimming took 1 base from V and 2 from J; bases not matched to a gene: 5. The CDR3 protein is CASSPLEGAAGANVLTF. As DNA, the CDR3 is TGTGCCAGCTCACCACTCGAGGGGGCGGCTGGGGCCAACGTCCTGACTTTC.

This clonotype was found many times. The genes are TRBV20-1 and TRBJ2-3; 11 bases match TRBD2. The CDR3 loop spans 16 amino acids. Germline assignment: CDR1 DFQATT and CDR2 SNEGSKA (reference sequence). Trimming took 5 bases from V and 7 from J; bases not matched to a gene: 14. The CDR3, as DNA: TGCAGTGCTCATCCGCTTAGCGGGGGGGCCAGGAATACGCAGTATTTT. It encodes CSAHPLSGGARNTQYF.

This clonotype occurred many times. The chain links TRBV6-1 to TRBJ1-4; unclear D gene. The CDR3 runs 13 residues. CDR1 and CDR2 (germline): MNHNS, SASEGT. The V end lost 8 bases, the J end lost 0 bases, and 7 bases lay between the germline ends. The CDR3 protein is CASGVATNEKLFF. The CDR3 DNA sequence: TGTGCCAGCGGCGTTGCAACTAATGAAAAACTGTTTTTT.

This clonotype showed up many times. CDR3 in amino acids: CATSRESDSRTEQFF. The CDR3 bases are TGTGCCACCAGCAGAGAATCGGACAGTAGAACCGAGCAGTTCTTC. The rearrangement links TRBV15 to TRBJ2-1, with D possibly TRBD1 on 6 matching bases. Germline CDR1 and CDR2: LNHNV and YYDKDF (reference sequence). The V and J ends lost 0 bases and 10 bases respectively, with 16 bases between them. The CDR3 contains 15 residues.

This clonotype showed up many times. The chain couples TRBV5-1 to TRBJ2-1, with TRBD2 matching over 7 bases. V was pared by 0 bases and J by 6 bases, with 9 bases of the junction left unmatched. CDR1 and CDR2 from the germline V gene are SGHRS and YFSETQ. The CDR3 length is 16 residues. In DNA, the CDR3 is TGCGCCAGCAGCTTGGGTGGACTAGGGGTCGGCAATGAGCAGTTCTTC. Protein: CASSLGGLGVGNEQFF.

This clonotype was counted ten times or more. The chain employs TRBV10-3 and TRBJ2-2, with 8 bases matching TRBD2. Germline V lookup: CDR1 ENHRY, CDR2 SYGVKD. J lost 5 bases, V lost 3 bases, and 5 bases had no gene match. This CDR3 is built from 15 residues. The CDR3: CAISDKAGVTGELFF. DNA of the CDR3: TGTGCCATCAGTGATAAAGCGGGGGTAACCGGGGAGCTGTTTTTT.

This clonotype was observed many times. The CDR3 coding sequence is TGTGCCAGCTCACCGCCAGGGGAAGAGACCCAGTACTTC. Protein sequence: CASSPPGEETQYF. The V gene is TRBV18, the J gene TRBJ2-5; D is perhaps TRBD1 (6 bases). Trimming removed 3 bases from V and 3 bases from J, with 8 bases in between. This CDR3 is 13 amino acids long. The germline CDR1 and CDR2 sequences are KGHSH and LQKENI.

This clonotype occurred many times. The chain couples TRBV12-3 or TRBV12-4 to TRBJ2-1; D is unclear. The germline V and J ends were trimmed by 2 bases and 7 bases, with 9 bases remaining between them. The CDR3 contains 13 residues. The CDR3 spells CASSLSLLNEQFF. CDR3 in DNA: TGTGCCAGCAGTTTATCCCTCTTAAATGAGCAGTTCTTC.

Concerning this clonotype itself: A much larger clone sits a single nucleotide away, making a read error possible. The genes are TRBV5-1 and TRBJ1-1, with 8 bases identical to TRBD1. J gave up 7 bases and V 1 base, and 9 bases lay outside the gene matches. CDR3 length equals 15 residues. Germline CDR1 is SGHRS and CDR2 is YFSETQ. The CDR3 region has the DNA TGCGCCAGCAGCTTGTGGACAGGGCGGATAGGTGAAGCTTTCTTT. This sequence encodes CASSLWTGRIGEAFF. Full variable domain (outside the CDR3, taken from reference TRBV5-1 and TRBJ1-1): KAGVTQTPRYLIKTRGQQVTLSCSPISGHRSVSWYQQTPGQGLQFLFEYFSETQRNKGNFPGRFSGRQFSNSRSEMNVSTLELGDSALYLCASSLWTGRIGEAFFGQGTRLTVV.

This clonotype was seen repeatedly, ten times or more. This chain uses TRBV5-1 with TRBJ2-3; the D is unclear. Deletions cut 3 bases from V and 4 bases from J, with 9 bases between. Per the germline V gene, CDR1 is SGHRS and CDR2 is YFSETQ. CDR3 length equals 13 residues. Here the CDR3 reads CASSSSYADTQYF. CDR3 nucleotide sequence: TGCGCCAGCAGCTCCTCATACGCAGATACGCAGTATTTT.